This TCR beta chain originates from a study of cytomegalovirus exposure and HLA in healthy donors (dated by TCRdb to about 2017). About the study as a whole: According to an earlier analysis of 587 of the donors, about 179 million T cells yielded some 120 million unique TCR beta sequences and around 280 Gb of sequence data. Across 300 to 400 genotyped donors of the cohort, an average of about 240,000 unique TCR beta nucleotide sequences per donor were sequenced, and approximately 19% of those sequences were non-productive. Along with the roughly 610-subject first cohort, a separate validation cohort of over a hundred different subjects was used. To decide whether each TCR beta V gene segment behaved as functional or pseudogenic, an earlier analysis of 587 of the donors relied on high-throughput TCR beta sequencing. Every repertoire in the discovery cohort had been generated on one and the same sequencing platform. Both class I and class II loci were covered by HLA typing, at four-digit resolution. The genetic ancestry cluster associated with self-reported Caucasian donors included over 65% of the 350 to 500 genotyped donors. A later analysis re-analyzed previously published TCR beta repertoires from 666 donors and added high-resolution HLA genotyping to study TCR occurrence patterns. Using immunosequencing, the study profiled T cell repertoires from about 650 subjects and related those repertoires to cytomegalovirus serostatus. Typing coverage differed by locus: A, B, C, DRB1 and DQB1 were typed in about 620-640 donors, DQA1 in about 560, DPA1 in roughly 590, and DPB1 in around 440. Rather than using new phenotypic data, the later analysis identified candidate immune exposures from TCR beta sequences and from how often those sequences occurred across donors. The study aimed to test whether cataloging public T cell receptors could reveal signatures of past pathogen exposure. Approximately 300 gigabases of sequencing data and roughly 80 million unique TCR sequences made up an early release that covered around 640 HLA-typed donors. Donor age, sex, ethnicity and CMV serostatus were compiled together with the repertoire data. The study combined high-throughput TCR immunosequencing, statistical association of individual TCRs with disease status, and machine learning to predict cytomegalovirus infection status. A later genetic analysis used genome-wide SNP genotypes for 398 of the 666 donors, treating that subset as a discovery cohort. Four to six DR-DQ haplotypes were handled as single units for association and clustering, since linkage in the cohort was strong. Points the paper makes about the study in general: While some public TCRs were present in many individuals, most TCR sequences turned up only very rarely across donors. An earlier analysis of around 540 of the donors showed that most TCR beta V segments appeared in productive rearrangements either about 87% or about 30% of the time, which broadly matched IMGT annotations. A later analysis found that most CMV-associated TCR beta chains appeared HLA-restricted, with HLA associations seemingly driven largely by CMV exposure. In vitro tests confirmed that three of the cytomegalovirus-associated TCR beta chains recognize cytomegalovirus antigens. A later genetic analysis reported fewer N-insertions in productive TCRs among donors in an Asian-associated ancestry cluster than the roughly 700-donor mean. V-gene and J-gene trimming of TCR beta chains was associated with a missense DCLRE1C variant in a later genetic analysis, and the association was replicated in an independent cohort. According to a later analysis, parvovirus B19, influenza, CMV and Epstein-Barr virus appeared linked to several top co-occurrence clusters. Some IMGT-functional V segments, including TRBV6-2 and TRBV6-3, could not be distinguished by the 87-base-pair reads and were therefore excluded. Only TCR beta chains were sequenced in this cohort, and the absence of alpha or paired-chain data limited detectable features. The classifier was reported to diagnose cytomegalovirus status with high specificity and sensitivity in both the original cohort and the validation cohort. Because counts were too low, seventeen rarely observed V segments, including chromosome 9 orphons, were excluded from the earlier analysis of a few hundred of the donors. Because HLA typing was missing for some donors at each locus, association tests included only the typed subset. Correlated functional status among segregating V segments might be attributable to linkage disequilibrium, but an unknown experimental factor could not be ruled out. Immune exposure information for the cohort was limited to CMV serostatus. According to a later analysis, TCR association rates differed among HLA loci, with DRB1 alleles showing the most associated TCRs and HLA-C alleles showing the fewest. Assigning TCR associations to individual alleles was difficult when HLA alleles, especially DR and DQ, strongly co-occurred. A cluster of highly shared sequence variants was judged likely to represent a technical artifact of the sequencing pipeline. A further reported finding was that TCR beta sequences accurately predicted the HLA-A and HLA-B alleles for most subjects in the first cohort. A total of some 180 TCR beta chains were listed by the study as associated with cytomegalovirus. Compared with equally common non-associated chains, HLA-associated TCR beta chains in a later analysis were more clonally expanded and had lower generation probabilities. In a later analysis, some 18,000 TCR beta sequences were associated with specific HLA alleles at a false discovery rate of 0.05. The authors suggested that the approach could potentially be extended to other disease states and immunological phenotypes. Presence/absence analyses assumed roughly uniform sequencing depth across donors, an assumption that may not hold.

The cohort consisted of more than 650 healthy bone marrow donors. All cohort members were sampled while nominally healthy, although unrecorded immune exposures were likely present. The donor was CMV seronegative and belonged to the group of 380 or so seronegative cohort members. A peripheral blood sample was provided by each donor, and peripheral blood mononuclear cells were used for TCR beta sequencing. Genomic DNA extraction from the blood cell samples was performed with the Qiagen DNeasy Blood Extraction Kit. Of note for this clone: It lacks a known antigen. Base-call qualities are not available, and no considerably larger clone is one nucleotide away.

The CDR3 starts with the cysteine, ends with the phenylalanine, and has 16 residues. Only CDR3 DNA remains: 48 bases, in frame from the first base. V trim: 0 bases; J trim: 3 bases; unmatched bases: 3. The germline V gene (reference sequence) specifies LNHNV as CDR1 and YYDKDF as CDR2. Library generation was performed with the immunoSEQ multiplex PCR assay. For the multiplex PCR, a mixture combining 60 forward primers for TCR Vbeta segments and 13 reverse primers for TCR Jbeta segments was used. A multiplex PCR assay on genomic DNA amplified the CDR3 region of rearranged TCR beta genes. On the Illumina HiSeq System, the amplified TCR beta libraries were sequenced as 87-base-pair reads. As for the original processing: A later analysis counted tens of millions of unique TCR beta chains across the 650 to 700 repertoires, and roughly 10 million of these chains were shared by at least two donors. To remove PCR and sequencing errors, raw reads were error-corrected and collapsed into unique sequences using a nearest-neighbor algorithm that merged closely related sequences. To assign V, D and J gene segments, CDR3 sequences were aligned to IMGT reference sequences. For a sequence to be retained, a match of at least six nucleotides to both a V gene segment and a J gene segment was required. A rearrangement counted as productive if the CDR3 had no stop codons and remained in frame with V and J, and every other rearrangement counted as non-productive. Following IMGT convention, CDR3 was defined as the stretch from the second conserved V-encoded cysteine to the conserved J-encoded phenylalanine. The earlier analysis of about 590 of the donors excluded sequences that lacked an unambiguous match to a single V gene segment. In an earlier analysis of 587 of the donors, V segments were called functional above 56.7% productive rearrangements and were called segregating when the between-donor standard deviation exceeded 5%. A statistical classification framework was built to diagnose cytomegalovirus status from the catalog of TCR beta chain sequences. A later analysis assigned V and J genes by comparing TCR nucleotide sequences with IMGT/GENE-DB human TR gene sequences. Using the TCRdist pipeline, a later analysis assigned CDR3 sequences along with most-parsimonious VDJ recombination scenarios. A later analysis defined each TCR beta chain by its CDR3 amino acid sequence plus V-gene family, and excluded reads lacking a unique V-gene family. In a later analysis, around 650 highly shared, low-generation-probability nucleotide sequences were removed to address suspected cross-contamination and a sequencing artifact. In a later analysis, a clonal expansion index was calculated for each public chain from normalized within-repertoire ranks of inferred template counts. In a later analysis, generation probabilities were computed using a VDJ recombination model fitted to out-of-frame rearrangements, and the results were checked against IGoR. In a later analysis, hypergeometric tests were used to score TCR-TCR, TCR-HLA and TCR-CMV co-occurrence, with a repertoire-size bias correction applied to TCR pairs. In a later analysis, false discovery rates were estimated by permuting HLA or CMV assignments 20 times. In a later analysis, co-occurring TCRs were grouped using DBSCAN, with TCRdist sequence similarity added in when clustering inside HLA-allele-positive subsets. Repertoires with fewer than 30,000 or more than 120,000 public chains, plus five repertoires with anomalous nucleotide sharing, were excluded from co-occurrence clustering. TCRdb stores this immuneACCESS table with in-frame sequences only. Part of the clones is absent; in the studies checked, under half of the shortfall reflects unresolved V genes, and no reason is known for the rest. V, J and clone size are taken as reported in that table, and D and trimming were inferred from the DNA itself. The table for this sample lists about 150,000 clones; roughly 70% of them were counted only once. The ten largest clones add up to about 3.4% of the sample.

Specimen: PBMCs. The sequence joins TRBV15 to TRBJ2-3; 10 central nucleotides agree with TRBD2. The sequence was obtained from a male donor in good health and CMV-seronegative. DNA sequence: TGTGCCACCAGCAGAGATTTAGCGGGGGGTACAGATACGCAGTATTTT. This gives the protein CATSRDLAGGTDTQYF.